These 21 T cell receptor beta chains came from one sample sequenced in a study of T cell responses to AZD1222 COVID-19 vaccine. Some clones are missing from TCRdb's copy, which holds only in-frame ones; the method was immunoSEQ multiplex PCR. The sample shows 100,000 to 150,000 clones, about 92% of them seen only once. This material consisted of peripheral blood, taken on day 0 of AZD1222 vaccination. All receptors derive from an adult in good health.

CDR3 bases: TGTGCCAGCCGCCCCCAGGCAGGGTCAGCTTTCTTT. Translation gives CASRPQAGSAFF. The chain uses TRBV27 and TRBJ1-1; possibly TRBD1 for D (5 bases). V lost 8 bases and J lost 10, with 17 bases in between. Germline CDR1 is MNHEY and CDR2 is SMNVEV (reference sequence). This CDR3 has 12 residues.

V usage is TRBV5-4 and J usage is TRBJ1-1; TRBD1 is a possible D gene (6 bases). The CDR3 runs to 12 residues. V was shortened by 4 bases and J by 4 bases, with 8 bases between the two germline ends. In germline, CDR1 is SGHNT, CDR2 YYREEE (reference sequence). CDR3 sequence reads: CASSGGGTEAFF. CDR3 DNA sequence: TGTGCCAGCAGCGGAGGGGGCACTGAAGCTTTCTTT.

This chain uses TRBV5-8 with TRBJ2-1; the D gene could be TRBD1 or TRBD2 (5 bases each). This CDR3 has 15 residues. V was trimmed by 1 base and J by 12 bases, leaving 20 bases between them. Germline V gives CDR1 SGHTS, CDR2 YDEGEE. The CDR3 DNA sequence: TGTGCCAGCAGCTTGATTGGGGGAGCCGGGTTTGGGCAGTTCTTC. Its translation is CASSLIGGAGFGQFF.

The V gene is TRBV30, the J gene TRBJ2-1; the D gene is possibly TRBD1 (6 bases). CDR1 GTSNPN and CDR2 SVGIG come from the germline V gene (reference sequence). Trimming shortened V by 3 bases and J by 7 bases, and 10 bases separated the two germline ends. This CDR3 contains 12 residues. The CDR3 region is CAWSRQGNEQFF. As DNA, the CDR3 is TGTGCCTGGAGCCGCCAGGGGAATGAGCAGTTCTTC.

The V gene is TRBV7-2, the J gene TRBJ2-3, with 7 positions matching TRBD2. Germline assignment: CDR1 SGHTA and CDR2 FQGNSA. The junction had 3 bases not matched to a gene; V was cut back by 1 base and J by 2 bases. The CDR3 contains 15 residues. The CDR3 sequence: CASSLGGLTTDTQYF. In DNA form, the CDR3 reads TGTGCCAGCAGCTTAGGGGGACTAACCACAGATACGCAGTATTTT.

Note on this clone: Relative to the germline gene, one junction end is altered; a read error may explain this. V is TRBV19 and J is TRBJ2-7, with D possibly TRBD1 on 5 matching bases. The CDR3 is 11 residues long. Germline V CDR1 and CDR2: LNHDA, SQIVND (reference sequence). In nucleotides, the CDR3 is TGTGCCAGTCCCCCCTATAAGACAGACAGCTTC. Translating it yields CASPPYKTDSF. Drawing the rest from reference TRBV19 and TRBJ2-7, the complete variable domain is DGGITQSPKYLFRKEGQNVTLSCEQNLNHDAMYWYRQDPGQGLRLIYYSQIVNDFQKGDIAEGYSVSREKKESFPLTVTSAQKNPTAFYLCASPPYKTDSFGPGTRLTVT.

The CDR3 bases are TGTGCCACTGGACTAGCGGGAGTAGATACGCAGTATTTT. It yields the protein CATGLAGVDTQYF. The chain is built from TRBV24-1 and TRBJ2-3; 13 nucleotides agree with TRBD2. Germline-derived CDR1 and CDR2 are KGHDR and SFDVKD. V lost 10 bases and J lost 5; bases outside the gene matches: 2. This CDR3 is 13 amino acids long.

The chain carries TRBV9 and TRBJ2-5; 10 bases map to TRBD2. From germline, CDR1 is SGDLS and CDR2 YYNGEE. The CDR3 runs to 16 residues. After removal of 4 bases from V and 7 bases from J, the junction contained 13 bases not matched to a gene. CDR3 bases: TGTGCCAGCAGCTCCTTAGCGGGAGGCCTCCTTGGGACCCAGTACTTC. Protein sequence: CASSSLAGGLLGTQYF. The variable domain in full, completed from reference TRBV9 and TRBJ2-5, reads DSGVTQTPKHLITATGQRVTLRCSPRSGDLSVYWYQQSLDQGLQFLIQYYNGEERAKGNILERFSAQQFPDLHSELNLSSLELGDSALYFCASSSLAGGLLGTQYFGPGTRLLVL.

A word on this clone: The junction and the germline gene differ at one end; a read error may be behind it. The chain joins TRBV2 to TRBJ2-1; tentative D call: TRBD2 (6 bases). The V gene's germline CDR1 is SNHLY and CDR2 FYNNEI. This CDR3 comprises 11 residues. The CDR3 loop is CASLRDAPRLF. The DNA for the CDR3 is TGTGCCAGCCTGCGGGACGCCCCCAGACTCTTC.

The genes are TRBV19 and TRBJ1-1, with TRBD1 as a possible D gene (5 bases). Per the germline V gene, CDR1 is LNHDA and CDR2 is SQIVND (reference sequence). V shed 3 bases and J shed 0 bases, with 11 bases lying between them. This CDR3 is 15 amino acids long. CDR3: CASSIRGTVNTEAFF. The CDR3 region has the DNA TGTGCCAGTAGTATTAGAGGGACGGTGAACACTGAAGCTTTCTTT. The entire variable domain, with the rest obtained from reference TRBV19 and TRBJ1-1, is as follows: DGGITQSPKYLFRKEGQNVTLSCEQNLNHDAMYWYRQDPGQGLRLIYYSQIVNDFQKGDIAEGYSVSREKKESFPLTVTSAQKNPTAFYLCASSIRGTVNTEAFFGQGTRLTVV.

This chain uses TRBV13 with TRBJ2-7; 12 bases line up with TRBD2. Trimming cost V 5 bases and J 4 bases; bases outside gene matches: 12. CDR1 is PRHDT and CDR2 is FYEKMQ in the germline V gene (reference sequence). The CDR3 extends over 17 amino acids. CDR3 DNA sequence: TGTGCCAGCAGCGCCCGACTAGCGGGAGCCAAAGGGTACGAGCAGTACTTC. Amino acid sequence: CASSARLAGAKGYEQYF.

In DNA, the CDR3 is TGTGCCAGCAGCTTAGACTACTACGAGCAGTACTTC. It encodes CASSLDYYEQYF. This chain joins TRBV5-6 and TRBJ2-7, with a tentative D call TRBD2 (5 bases). The CDR3 is made up of 12 amino acids. Per the germline V gene, CDR1 is SGHDT and CDR2 is YYEEEE. Trimming took off 2 bases at V and 3 bases at J, with 6 bases between the two ends.

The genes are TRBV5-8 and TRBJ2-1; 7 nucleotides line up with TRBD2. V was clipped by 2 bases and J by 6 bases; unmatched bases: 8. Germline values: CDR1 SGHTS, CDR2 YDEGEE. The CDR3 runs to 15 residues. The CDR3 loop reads CASSFGGRAGNEQFF. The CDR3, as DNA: TGTGCCAGCAGCTTTGGTGGGAGGGCAGGCAATGAGCAGTTCTTC.

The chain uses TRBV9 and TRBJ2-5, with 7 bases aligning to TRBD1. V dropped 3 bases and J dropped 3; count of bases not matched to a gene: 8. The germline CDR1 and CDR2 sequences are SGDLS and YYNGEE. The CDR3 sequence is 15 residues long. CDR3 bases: TGTGCCAGCAGCGCGACAGGGTTGGGGGAAGAGACCCAGTACTTC. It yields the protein CASSATGLGEETQYF. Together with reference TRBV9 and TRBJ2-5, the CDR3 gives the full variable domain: DSGVTQTPKHLITATGQRVTLRCSPRSGDLSVYWYQQSLDQGLQFLIQYYNGEERAKGNILERFSAQQFPDLHSELNLSSLELGDSALYFCASSATGLGEETQYFGPGTRLLVL.

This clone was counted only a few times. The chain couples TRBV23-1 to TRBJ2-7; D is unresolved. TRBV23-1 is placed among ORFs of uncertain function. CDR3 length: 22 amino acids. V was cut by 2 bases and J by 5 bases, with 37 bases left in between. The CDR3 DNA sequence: TGCGCCAGCAGTCAAAGTTGTCCGACCCAGAGAGAGGCAAAAGTCAAAGCTCACGAGCAGTACTTC. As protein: CASSQSCPTQREAKVKAHEQYF.

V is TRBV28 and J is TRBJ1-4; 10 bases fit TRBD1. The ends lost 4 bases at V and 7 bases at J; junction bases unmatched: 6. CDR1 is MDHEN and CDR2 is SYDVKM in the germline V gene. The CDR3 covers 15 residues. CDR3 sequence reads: CASSSRQGASEKLFF. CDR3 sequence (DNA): TGTGCCAGCAGTTCCCGACAGGGGGCAAGTGAAAAACTGTTTTTT.

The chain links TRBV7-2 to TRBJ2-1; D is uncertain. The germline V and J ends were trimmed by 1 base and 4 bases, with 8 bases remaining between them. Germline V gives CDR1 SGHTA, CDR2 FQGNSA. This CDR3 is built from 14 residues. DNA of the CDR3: TGTGCCAGCAGCTTAGAGGCCGCTTACAATGAGCAGTTCTTC. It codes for CASSLEAAYNEQFF.

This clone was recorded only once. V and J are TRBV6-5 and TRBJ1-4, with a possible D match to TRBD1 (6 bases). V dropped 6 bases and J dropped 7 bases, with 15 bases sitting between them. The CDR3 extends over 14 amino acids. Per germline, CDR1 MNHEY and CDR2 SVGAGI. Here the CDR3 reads CASSNRVWGEKLFF. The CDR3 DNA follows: TGTGCCAGCAGCAACAGGGTGTGGGGTGAAAAACTGTTTTTT.

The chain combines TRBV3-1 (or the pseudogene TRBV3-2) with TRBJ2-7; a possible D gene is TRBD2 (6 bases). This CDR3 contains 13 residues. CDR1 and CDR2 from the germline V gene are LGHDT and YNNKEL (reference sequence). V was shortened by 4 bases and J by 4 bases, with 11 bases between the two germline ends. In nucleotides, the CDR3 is TGTGCCAGCAGCCGAGAAAGCGGGTACGAGCAGTACTTC. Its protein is CASSRESGYEQYF.

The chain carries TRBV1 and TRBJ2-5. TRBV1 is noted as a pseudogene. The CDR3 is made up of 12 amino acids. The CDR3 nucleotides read TGCACCAGCAGCCAAGAAGGAGAGACCCAGTACTTC. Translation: CTSSQEGETQYF.

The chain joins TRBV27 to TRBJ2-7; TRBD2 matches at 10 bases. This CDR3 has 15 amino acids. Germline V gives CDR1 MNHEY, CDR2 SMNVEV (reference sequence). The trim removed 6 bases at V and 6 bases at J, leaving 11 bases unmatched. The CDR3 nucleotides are TGTGCCAGCAGGCTTGATGGGCTAGCGGGAGCCGAGCAGTACTTC. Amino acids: CASRLDGLAGAEQYF.